This T cell receptor (beta chain) derives from a study of identical twins. The authors used template switching to add a universal primer site and gave cDNA unique molecular identifiers. TCRdb recomputed calls from the 5' RACE reads with MiXCR, one row per CDR3 protein. This table has approximately 600,000 distinct CDR3 sequences, over 8.5% appearing once. The CDR3 length is 12 residues. In germline, CDR1 is DFQATT, CDR2 SNEGSKA (reference sequence). V was clipped by 4 bases and J by 3 bases, with 10 bases between them. The same specimen was also included in a second study, on yellow fever vaccine responses in identical twins. From that report: Twins' vaccine T cell responses reportedly seemed partly convergent and partly personalized.

This clonotype was obtained from a woman aged 18-30 years in good health. This rearrangement joins TRBV20-1 to TRBJ2-7; D is possibly TRBD1 or TRBD2 (5 bases each). Input material: PBMCs. CDR3 coding DNA: TGCAGTGCTATGGCAGGGAGCTACGAGCAGTACTTC. Protein: CSAMAGSYEQYF.